The rows below give T cell receptor beta chains drawn from one sample of a study of blood T cell repertoires in COVID-19. The assay was immunoSEQ multiplex PCR, and TCRdb's table has in-frame clones only and misses some. The data contain about 150,000 clones, 76% of them singletons. The material sequenced was peripheral blood. The receptor source for this set is a woman at least 80 years old with acute or convalescent COVID-19. CDR3s include the opening cysteine and the closing phenylalanine or tryptophan. The order of the fields is J gene, V gene, clone size, D gene, CDR3 protein, CDR3 DNA. The D gene is left open where the match is weak. Rows may omit the clone size; those that give it use once, few, many or a size class.

>TRBJ1-2|TRBV7-9|.|.
CASSQASYGYTF
TGTGCCAGCAGCCAGGCCAGCTATGGCTACACCTTC
>TRBJ1-1|TRBV7-9|.|TRBD1
CASSFGTGGASGEAFF
TGTGCCAGCAGCTTCGGGACAGGGGGCGCGAGCGGTGAAGCTTTCTTT
>TRBJ2-3|TRBV9|.|.
CASSPPRVASTDTQYF
TGTGCCAGCAGCCCCCCGAGGGTAGCTAGCACAGATACGCAGTATTTT
>TRBJ2-7|TRBV11-2|.|.
CASSPDRFSSYEQYF
TGTGCCTCCAGCCCAGACAGGTTTTCCTCCTACGAGCAGTACTTC
>TRBJ2-2|TRBV9|.|.
CASSEAITGELFF
TGTGCCAGCAGCGAAGCTATTACCGGGGAGCTGTTTTTT
>TRBJ1-2|TRBV5-1|many|.
CASSQKIPDSHYGYTF
TGCGCCAGCAGCCAAAAAATACCAGACAGTCACTATGGCTACACCTTC
>TRBJ2-1|TRBV19|once|TRBD2
CAASGTSGSPYEQFF
TGTGCCGCCTCCGGGACTAGCGGGAGTCCCTATGAGCAGTTCTTC
>TRBJ1-2|TRBV29-1|.|.
CSVENGASYGYTF
TGCAGCGTTGAAAACGGTGCCTCCTATGGCTACACCTTC
>TRBJ2-6|TRBV30|.|.
CAWVVQGTPGANVLTF
TGTGCCTGGGTTGTACAGGGAACTCCTGGGGCCAACGTCCTGACTTTC
>TRBJ1-1|TRBV6-5|.|TRBD1
CASSWTGRTEAFF
TGTGCCAGCAGTTGGACAGGGCGCACTGAAGCTTTCTTT
>TRBJ1-1|TRBV25-1|.|.
CASSEAGGSEDTEAFF
TGTGCCAGCAGTGAAGCGGGGGGAAGTGAGGACACTGAAGCTTTCTTT
>TRBJ1-2|TRBV19|once|.
CASSAAAVGYTF
TGTGCCAGTAGTGCCGCCGCAGTAGGCTACACCTTC
>TRBJ1-3|TRBV6-5|.|TRBD1
CASRGTGGGNTIYF
TGTGCCAGCAGGGGGACAGGGGGTGGAAACACCATATATTTT
>TRBJ1-2|TRBV6-5|.|.
CASSLDSRYGYTF
TGTGCCAGCAGCCTGGACAGCCGCTATGGCTACACCTTC
>TRBJ2-3|TRBV10-3|.|.
CAISDQGSTDTQYF
TGTGCCATCAGTGATCAGGGTAGCACAGATACGCAGTATTTT
>TRBJ1-2|TRBV7-2|few|TRBD1
CASSLDRVSGYTF
TGTGCCAGCAGCTTGGACAGGGTATCTGGCTACACCTTC
>TRBJ2-5|TRBV6-5|.|TRBD1
CASSWDRWGETQYF
TGTGCCAGTTCTTGGGACAGGTGGGGAGAGACCCAGTACTTC
>TRBJ1-5|TRBV18|.|TRBD1
CASSPSAGGYQPQHF
TGTGCCAGCTCACCCTCGGCAGGGGGATATCAGCCCCAGCATTTT
>TRBJ2-2|TRBV4-3|.|.
CASSQGIGVGRELFF
TGCGCCAGCAGCCAAGGGATAGGGGTGGGGCGGGAGCTGTTTTTT
>TRBJ2-7|TRBV6-1|.|TRBD2
CASSDPRLAGRSEQYF
TGTGCCAGCAGTGACCCGAGACTAGCGGGGAGATCCGAGCAGTACTTC